The 25 T cell receptor beta chains below were found in one sample sequenced in a study of cytomegalovirus exposure and HLA in healthy donors. Both 60 Vbeta primers and 13 Jbeta primers went into the PCR. Some clones are missing from TCRdb's copy, which holds only in-frame ones; the method was immunoSEQ multiplex PCR. The data hold 150,000 to 200,000 clones, with 80% observed a single time. Sequences were obtained from PBMCs. The receptors were sampled from a woman between 25 and 40 years old in good health and CMV-seronegative.

V is TRBV5-1 and J is TRBJ1-5; D is unresolved. The CDR3 is made up of 14 amino acids. In germline, CDR1 is SGHRS, CDR2 YFSETQ. The V end lost 0 bases, the J end lost 7 bases, and 11 bases lay between the germline ends. CDR3 in amino acids: CASSLEGDDQPQHF. CDR3 nucleotide sequence: TGCGCCAGCAGCTTGGAGGGAGACGACCAGCCCCAGCATTTT.

Comment on this clone: The junction differs from germline at one of its ends, possibly a read error. The chain joins TRBV10-1 to TRBJ2-7; D is possibly TRBD2 (5 bases). Germline CDR1 and CDR2: WNHNN and SYGVQD (reference sequence). The CDR3 is made up of 12 amino acids. CDR3 sequence reads: CASSESGVAPHF. CDR3 coding DNA: TGCGCCAGCAGTGAGTCCGGGGTAGCGCCGCACTTC.

V and J are TRBV27 and TRBJ1-5, with 8 bases fitting TRBD1. CDR1 MNHEY and CDR2 SMNVEV come from the germline V gene (reference sequence). The CDR3 contains 15 residues. The ends lost 2 bases at V and 3 bases at J; junction bases unmatched: 3. CDR3 loop: CASSLLQGANQPQHF. CDR3 nucleotides: TGTGCCAGCAGTTTACTTCAGGGGGCCAATCAGCCCCAGCATTTT.

This rearrangement joins TRBV2 to TRBJ1-2, with D hard to call. Per germline, CDR1 SNHLY and CDR2 FYNNEI. This CDR3 is built from 13 residues. Deletions cut 3 bases from V and 4 bases from J, with 9 bases between. The CDR3 nucleotides read TGTGCCAGCAGTGACACATCCGTCTATGGCTACACCTTC. It is translated as CASSDTSVYGYTF. The whole variable domain, filled in from reference TRBV2 and TRBJ1-2, reads EPEVTQTPSHQVTQMGQEVILRCVPISNHLYFYWYRQILGQKVEFLVSFYNNEISEKSEIFDDQFSVERPDGSNFTLKIRSTKLEDSAMYFCASSDTSVYGYTFGSGTRLTVV.

V gene TRBV18 combines with J gene TRBJ1-2, with no clear D. Trimming took 1 base from V and 4 from J, leaving 22 bases between them. Germline CDR1 KGHSH, CDR2 LQKENI. CDR3 length: 18 residues. The CDR3 spells CASSPLTFSTLTSYGYTF. The CDR3 DNA reads TGTGCCAGCTCACCACTAACATTTTCCACACTAACCTCCTATGGCTACACCTTC.

This chain uses TRBV5-1 with TRBJ2-2; TRBD1 agrees at 10 bases. CDR1 and CDR2 from the germline V gene are SGHRS and YFSETQ. The CDR3 is made up of 15 amino acids. J lost 7 bases, V lost 4 bases, and 7 bases had no gene match. CDR3 DNA sequence: TGCGCCAGCAGCGTGACAGGGGGCCTAAGCGGGGAGCTGTTTTTT. As protein: CASSVTGGLSGELFF. The full variable domain, rest sourced from reference TRBV5-1 and TRBJ2-2, is KAGVTQTPRYLIKTRGQQVTLSCSPISGHRSVSWYQQTPGQGLQFLFEYFSETQRNKGNFPGRFSGRQFSNSRSEMNVSTLELGDSALYLCASSVTGGLSGELFFGEGSRLTVL.

This rearrangement joins TRBV2 to TRBJ2-7; D possibly corresponds to TRBD2 (7 bases). The CDR3 length is 14 residues. CDR1 is SNHLY, CDR2 FYNNEI, per germline. V was trimmed by 9 bases and J by 7 bases, leaving 22 bases between them. CDR3 DNA: TGTGCCAGGGGGGCGGGGGCAAGCCTGGGAGAGCAGTACTTC. Amino acids: CARGAGASLGEQYF.

The chain couples TRBV5-5 to TRBJ1-1; 10 bases line up with TRBD1. The J segment lost 4 bases and the V segment lost 4 bases, leaving 10 bases of the junction unmatched. Per the germline V gene, CDR1 is SGHKS and CDR2 is YYEKEE (reference sequence). This CDR3 is built from 16 residues. The CDR3 nucleotides are TGTGCCAGCAGCCCTTCGACAGGGGGCTCCAGCACTGAAGCTTTCTTT. Protein sequence: CASSPSTGGSSTEAFF.

The CDR3 spells CAISETRDSYYGYTF. Written as DNA, the CDR3 is TGTGCCATCAGTGAGACACGGGACAGCTACTATGGCTACACCTTC. The chain recombines TRBV10-3 with TRBJ1-2; 7 nucleotides agree with TRBD1. The V and J ends lost 2 bases and 3 bases, in that order; junction bases with no gene match: 6. The CDR3 sequence is 15 residues long. Per the germline V gene, CDR1 is ENHRY and CDR2 is SYGVKD.

This chain joins TRBV7-9 and TRBJ1-2, with D uncertain. In germline, CDR1 is SEHNR, CDR2 FQNEAQ (reference sequence). The length of the CDR3 is 14 residues. V was trimmed by 1 base and J by 4 bases, leaving 10 bases between them. The CDR3 bases are TGTGCCAGCAGCTTAGGGCAGGTCTTCTATGGCTACACCTTC. Encoded protein: CASSLGQVFYGYTF.

This clone was observed once. The chain combines TRBV4-3 with TRBJ2-5, with D maybe TRBD2 (6 bases). CDR1 LGHNA and CDR2 YSLEER come from the germline V gene. V was clipped by 0 bases and J by 7 bases, with 12 bases between them. The CDR3 is 14 residues long. Here the CDR3 DNA reads TGCGCCAGCAGCCAAGAGGGGATGGGGGGGACCCAGTACTTC. It is translated as CASSQEGMGGTQYF.

The chain is built from TRBV5-1 and TRBJ1-1; 9 bases match TRBD1. Per the germline V gene, CDR1 is SGHRS and CDR2 is YFSETQ. The CDR3 runs to 13 residues. Trimming removed 5 bases from V and 4 bases from J; junction bases left unmatched: 3. Written as DNA, the CDR3 is TGCGCCAGCAGGGGGGACAGGGTCACTGAAGCTTTCTTT. Translating gives CASRGDRVTEAFF.

The rearrangement uses TRBV7-6 and TRBJ1-2; 11 nucleotides match TRBD1. Germline lookup yields CDR1 SGHVS and CDR2 FNYEAQ. V was pared by 5 bases and J by 5 bases, with 10 bases of the junction left unmatched. This CDR3 is 16 amino acids long. CDR3 loop: CASSPLGQGAGYGYTF. The CDR3 nucleotides read TGTGCCAGCAGCCCCCTTGGACAGGGGGCTGGGTATGGCTACACCTTC.

V and J are TRBV6-1 and TRBJ1-4; possibly TRBD1 for D (5 bases). The V and J ends lost 2 bases and 3 bases respectively, with 10 bases between them. The CDR3 consists of 15 residues. Germline CDR1 is MNHNS and CDR2 is SASEGT. CDR3 DNA sequence: TGTGCCAGCAGTGAACTGGGGGGAGCTAATGAAAAACTGTTTTTT. Its translation is CASSELGGANEKLFF.

V is TRBV6-5 and J is TRBJ1-5; D not resolved. Germline V gene sequence: CDR1 MNHEY, CDR2 SVGAGI. This CDR3 has 15 amino acids. Trimming took 2 bases from V and 2 from J, leaving 10 bases between them. The CDR3 DNA is TGTGCCAGCAGTTACAGTTGGGGAGGCAATCAGCCCCAGCATTTT. Encoded protein: CASSYSWGGNQPQHF.

CDR3 protein: CSVVLAGVLINTGELFF. For the CDR3, the DNA is TGCAGCGTTGTTCTAGCGGGGGTACTTATTAACACCGGGGAGCTGTTTTTT. The chain uses TRBV29-1 and TRBJ2-2; 10 bases agree with TRBD2. The CDR3 loop spans 17 amino acids. CDR1 is SQVTM, CDR2 ANQGSEA, per germline. The V segment lost 4 bases and the J segment 2 bases; nucleotides outside the gene matches: 10.

The chain couples TRBV5-1 to TRBJ2-3; D may be TRBD2 (6 bases). This CDR3 is 15 amino acids long. Per germline, CDR1 SGHRS and CDR2 YFSETQ. The ends were cut back, 0 bases at V and 2 bases at J, with 10 bases in the middle. The DNA of the CDR3 is TGCGCCAGCAGCTTGGTTCAGGGACTCACAGATACGCAGTATTTT. Its protein product is CASSLVQGLTDTQYF.

This chain joins TRBV7-3 and TRBJ1-3; a possible D gene is TRBD1 (5 bases). Trimming stripped 3 bases from V and 1 base from J, with 10 bases between. The CDR3 is 15 amino acids. Germline V gives CDR1 SGHTA, CDR2 FQGTGA. CDR3 coding DNA: TGTGCCAGCAGCTTTGACAGTTTTTCTGGAAACACCATATATTTT. This gives the protein CASSFDSFSGNTIYF.

This chain connects TRBV15 to TRBJ2-2, with 9 bases fitting TRBD2. The germline V gene has CDR1 LNHNV and CDR2 YYDKDF (reference sequence). Trimming at V came to 4 bases and at J to 8 bases, leaving 5 bases not matched to a gene. The CDR3 has 14 residues. In nucleotides, the CDR3 is TGTGCCACCAGCAAGGAGCGGGGGGCGGGGGAGCTGTTTTTT. Protein sequence: CATSKERGAGELFF. The full variable domain, rest sourced from reference TRBV15 and TRBJ2-2, is DAMVIQNPRYQVTQFGKPVTLSCSQTLNHNVMYWYQQKSSQAPKLLFHYYDKDFNNEADTPDNFQSRRPNTSFCFLDIRSPGLGDTAMYLCATSKERGAGELFFGEGSRLTVL.

J is TRBJ1-1 and V is TRBV29-1; tentative D call: TRBD1 (6 bases). Germline assignment: CDR1 SQVTM and CDR2 ANQGSEA. Trimming pared 4 bases from V and 5 bases from J, leaving 11 bases between. The CDR3 runs 12 residues. CDR3 sequence (DNA): TGCAGCGTTGGTGGGGGCCGGACTGAAGCTTTCTTT. Encoded protein: CSVGGGRTEAFF.

Written as DNA, the CDR3 is TGTGCCTGGAGTACCCCTACAGGGGGCGGCTACACCTTC. Its translation is CAWSTPTGGGYTF. V gene TRBV30 combines with J gene TRBJ1-2; 9 bases map to TRBD1. The germline CDR1 and CDR2 sequences are GTSNPN and SVGIG (reference sequence). The CDR3 consists of 13 residues. V lost 2 bases to trimming and J lost 8 bases; unmatched junction nucleotides: 6.

J is TRBJ2-3 and V is TRBV18, with no clear D. CDR3 length equals 13 residues. Trimming took 3 bases from V and 0 from J, leaving 4 bases between them. Germline V gives CDR1 KGHSH, CDR2 LQKENI. CDR3 sequence reads: CASSPQSTDTQYF. In nucleotides, the CDR3 is TGTGCCAGCTCACCGCAGAGCACAGATACGCAGTATTTT.

The gene calls are TRBV4-3 and TRBJ2-2; TRBD1 aligns across 10 bases. The CDR3 runs 15 residues. Germline CDR1 LGHNA, CDR2 YSLEER. Trimming took 3 bases from V and 6 from J; bases not matched to a gene: 4. The CDR3 reads CASSHSGTGAGELFF. The CDR3 DNA reads TGCGCCAGCAGCCACTCCGGGACAGGGGCCGGGGAGCTGTTTTTT.

The V and J genes are TRBV9 and TRBJ2-3; D may be TRBD1 (5 bases). The CDR3 loop spans 15 amino acids. Per the germline V gene, CDR1 is SGDLS and CDR2 is YYNGEE. V lost 2 bases to trimming and J lost 1 base, with 11 bases between them. In nucleotides, the CDR3 is TGTGCCAGCAGCGTGGTTGCCAGGGGCACAGATACGCAGTATTTT. Amino acid sequence: CASSVVARGTDTQYF.

The chain couples TRBV5-4 to TRBJ1-5; D might be TRBD1 (6 bases). The CDR3 sequence is 15 residues long. The ends were cut back, 4 bases at V and 3 bases at J, with 14 bases in the middle. Germline CDR1 and CDR2: SGHNT and YYREEE (reference sequence). Here the CDR3 reads CASSRQGTINQPQHF. In nucleotides, the CDR3 is TGTGCCAGCAGCCGCCAGGGGACCATCAATCAGCCCCAGCATTTT.